Listed below are T cell receptor beta chains from one sample, sequenced in a study of OX40 agonist ivuxolimab in advanced cancers. Here immunoSEQ multiplex PCR was the method, and the copy in TCRdb shows in-frame clones only, minus some. Of roughly 60,000 clones in the sample, roughly 91% are singletons; the top ten hold around 25%. Source: CD4+ or CD8+ T cells sorted from blood, taken in a trial of the OX40 agonist ivuxolimab. These receptors were obtained from an adult with an advanced solid tumor such as melanoma, head and neck, liver or kidney cancer. Both conserved end residues are part of each CDR3. Each record gives: J gene, clone size, D gene, V gene, CDR3 protein, CDR3 DNA. The D gene is left open where the match is weak. Size is omitted from some rows. Given values are once, few, many or a class for expanded clones.

J: TRBJ2-1; size: -; D: TRBD2; V: TRBV11-3; CDR3: CASSSAGLAGLYSSYNEQFF; DNA: TGTGCCAGCAGCTCAGCGGGACTAGCGGGACTCTATAGCTCCTACAATGAGCAGTTCTTC
J: TRBJ2-6; size: -; D: -; V: TRBV18; CDR3: CASSPGTTFKNSGANVLTF; DNA: TGTGCCAGCTCACCCGGCACCACCTTTAAGAATTCTGGGGCCAACGTCCTGACTTTC
J: TRBJ2-2; size: -; D: -; V: TRBV4-1; CDR3: CATKMDTGELFF; DNA: TGCGCCACCAAAATGGACACCGGGGAGCTGTTTTTT
J: TRBJ2-2; size: -; D: TRBD1; V: TRBV19; CDR3: CASSIRQGYTGELFF; DNA: TGTGCCAGTAGTATACGACAGGGGTACACCGGGGAGCTGTTTTTT
J: TRBJ2-7; size: -; D: -; V: TRBV7-9; CDR3: CASSPGAYEQYF; DNA: TGTGCCAGCAGCCCGGGGGCCTACGAGCAGTACTTC
J: TRBJ2-3; size: -; D: TRBD2; V: TRBV7-9; CDR3: CASSPLTGGSLDTQYF; DNA: TGTGCCAGCAGCCCGCTAACGGGAGGTAGTCTAGATACGCAGTATTTT
J: TRBJ2-6; size: -; D: -; V: TRBV4-3; CDR3: CASSQAEDFSGANVLTF; DNA: TGCGCCAGCAGCCAGGCCGAGGATTTCTCTGGGGCCAACGTCCTGACTTTC
J: TRBJ2-7; size: -; D: TRBD1; V: TRBV6-1; CDR3: CASSEAGTAYEQYF; DNA: TGTGCCAGCAGTGAAGCGGGGACAGCTTACGAGCAGTACTTC
J: TRBJ1-4; size: -; D: -; V: TRBV28; CDR3: CASSFNARKDEKLFF; DNA: TGTGCCAGCAGTTTTAATGCCAGGAAAGATGAAAAACTGTTTTTT
J: TRBJ2-7; size: -; D: -; V: TRBV10-2; CDR3: CASSESRGHTYEQYF; DNA: TGCGCCAGCAGTGAGTCTAGGGGCCATACCTACGAGCAGTACTTC
J: TRBJ2-7; size: -; D: TRBD1; V: TRBV27; CDR3: CASSSGDRVPYEQYF; DNA: TGTGCCAGCAGTTCTGGGGACAGGGTTCCCTACGAGCAGTACTTC
J: TRBJ2-3; size: -; D: -; V: TRBV5-4; CDR3: CASSFTDTQYF; DNA: TGTGCCAGCAGCTTCACAGATACGCAGTATTTT
J: TRBJ2-1; size: -; D: -; V: TRBV6-5; CDR3: CASMGRNYNEQFF; DNA: TGTGCCAGCATGGGACGGAACTACAATGAGCAGTTCTTC
J: TRBJ2-2; size: -; D: -; V: TRBV6-6; CDR3: CASSSYRANTGELFF; DNA: TGTGCCAGCAGTTCGTACAGGGCGAACACCGGGGAGCTGTTTTTT
J: TRBJ2-7; size: -; D: -; V: TRBV5-3; CDR3: CARRYDGSRSYEQYF; DNA: TGTGCCAGAAGATACGACGGGAGTCGCTCCTACGAGCAGTACTTC
J: TRBJ2-7; size: -; D: TRBD1; V: TRBV29-1; CDR3: CSVGGPEQGASYEQYF; DNA: TGCAGCGTTGGCGGCCCTGAACAGGGGGCCTCCTACGAGCAGTACTTC
J: TRBJ1-4; size: -; D: -; V: TRBV11-2; CDR3: CASSLAGVEKLFF; DNA: TGTGCCAGCAGCTTAGCAGGGGTTGAAAAACTGTTTTTT
J: TRBJ2-3; size: -; D: TRBD2; V: TRBV18; CDR3: CASSPPFAPFEGSGASTDTQYF; DNA: TGTGCCAGCTCACCACCGTTCGCTCCCTTTGAGGGTAGCGGGGCTAGCACAGATACGCAGTATTTT
J: TRBJ2-3; size: -; D: -; V: TRBV11-2; CDR3: CASRGVDTDTQYF; DNA: TGTGCCAGCAGGGGAGTTGATACAGATACGCAGTATTTT
J: TRBJ2-3; size: once; D: -; V: TRBV10-1; CDR3: CASSHPGEWDTQYF; DNA: TGCGCCAGCAGTCATCCCGGGGAGTGGGATACGCAGTATTTT
J: TRBJ2-3; size: -; D: -; V: TRBV6-4; CDR3: CASSARGTRFTDTQYF; DNA: TGTGCCAGCAGTGCCCGGGGCACCCGATTCACAGATACGCAGTATTTT
J: TRBJ1-1; size: -; D: TRBD1; V: TRBV9; CDR3: CASSVASDRAGTEAFF; DNA: TGTGCCAGCAGCGTAGCGTCCGACAGGGCAGGGACTGAAGCTTTCTTT
J: TRBJ2-1; size: -; D: -; V: TRBV29-1; CDR3: CSVEVSLGDEQFF; DNA: TGCAGCGTTGAAGTCTCTCTCGGGGATGAGCAGTTCTTC
J: TRBJ2-7; size: -; D: -; V: TRBV7-9; CDR3: CASSLSGSYEQYF; DNA: TGTGCCAGCAGCTTGTCGGGTAGCTACGAGCAGTACTTC
J: TRBJ2-7; size: -; D: -; V: TRBV7-9; CDR3: CASSSYLYEQYF; DNA: TGTGCCAGCAGCTCCTATTTATACGAGCAGTACTTC
J: TRBJ1-5; size: -; D: -; V: TRBV19; CDR3: CASSLGGGLAQPQHF; DNA: TGTGCCAGTAGTCTCGGCGGGGGGCTCGCTCAGCCCCAGCATTTT
J: TRBJ2-4; size: -; D: -; V: TRBV5-4; CDR3: CASSDEGSAKNIQYF; DNA: TGTGCCAGCAGCGACGAAGGGTCAGCCAAAAACATTCAGTACTTC
J: TRBJ2-7; size: -; D: TRBD2; V: TRBV11-2; CDR3: CASSPLAGSYEQYF; DNA: TGTGCCAGCAGCCCACTAGCGGGCTCCTACGAGCAGTACTTC
J: TRBJ1-5; size: -; D: TRBD1; V: TRBV5-5; CDR3: CASSHWTGGNQPQHF; DNA: TGTGCCAGCAGCCACTGGACAGGGGGCAATCAGCCCCAGCATTTT
J: TRBJ2-7; size: -; D: -; V: TRBV10-2; CDR3: CASTEIRDLYYEQYF; DNA: TGCGCCAGCACCGAAATCCGGGACTTATACTACGAGCAGTACTTC
J: TRBJ2-1; size: -; D: -; V: TRBV11-2; CDR3: CASSGENNEQFF; DNA: TGTGCCAGCTCCGGGGAGAACAATGAGCAGTTCTTC
J: TRBJ2-7; size: -; D: TRBD2; V: TRBV28; CDR3: CASSFLAGGTVYEQYF; DNA: TGTGCCAGCAGTTTTCTAGCGGGAGGGACCGTCTACGAGCAGTACTTC
J: TRBJ2-3; size: -; D: -; V: TRBV7-8; CDR3: CASSHGTGNTQYF; DNA: TGTGCCAGCAGCCACGGGACCGGGAATACGCAGTATTTT
J: TRBJ2-4; size: -; D: -; V: TRBV28; CDR3: CASRNTGLAWPKNIQYF; DNA: TGTGCCAGCAGAAATACGGGACTCGCCTGGCCCAAAAACATTCAGTACTTC
J: TRBJ2-7; size: few; D: -; V: TRBV10-1; CDR3: CASQSVYYEQYF; DNA: TGCGCCAGCCAATCTGTCTACTACGAGCAGTACTTC
J: TRBJ1-4; size: -; D: -; V: TRBV4-1; CDR3: CASSQERAGRREKLFF; DNA: TGCGCCAGCAGCCAAGAACGGGCGGGGAGACGTGAAAAACTGTTTTTT
J: TRBJ2-7; size: -; D: TRBD2; V: TRBV27; CDR3: CASSFSGLAVSYEQYF; DNA: TGTGCCAGCAGTTTCTCGGGACTAGCGGTATCCTACGAGCAGTACTTC
J: TRBJ2-7; size: -; D: TRBD2; V: TRBV6-1; CDR3: CASSEYGTSGYYEQYF; DNA: TGTGCCAGCAGTGAATACGGGACTAGCGGGTACTACGAGCAGTACTTC
J: TRBJ1-6; size: -; D: TRBD1; V: TRBV27; CDR3: CASTPSTGARSPLHF; DNA: TGTGCCAGCACCCCATCTACAGGGGCGCGTTCACCCCTCCACTTT
J: TRBJ2-7; size: -; D: TRBD2; V: TRBV6-5; CDR3: CASSYDGRAYEQYF; DNA: TGTGCCAGCAGTTACGACGGGAGGGCCTACGAGCAGTACTTC
J: TRBJ2-7; size: -; D: -; V: TRBV30; CDR3: CAGRGLTTYEQYF; DNA: TGTGCCGGGCGGGGCTTAACAACCTACGAGCAGTACTTC
J: TRBJ2-2; size: once; D: -; V: TRBV9; CDR3: CASSVTGNGELFF; DNA: TGTGCCAGCAGCGTTACAGGGAACGGGGAGCTGTTTTTT
J: TRBJ1-6; size: -; D: -; V: TRBV6-5; CDR3: CASSSLTGSSPLHF; DNA: TGTGCCAGCAGTTCCCTCACAGGGTCTTCACCCCTCCACTTT
J: TRBJ1-5; size: -; D: -; V: TRBV4-1; CDR3: CASSQSQVSNQPQHF; DNA: TGCGCCAGCAGCCAATCTCAGGTTAGCAATCAGCCCCAGCATTTT
J: TRBJ1-4; size: -; D: TRBD1; V: TRBV28; CDR3: CASIPTGGDEKLFF; DNA: TGTGCCAGCATCCCAACAGGGGGAGATGAAAAACTGTTTTTT
J: TRBJ2-5; size: -; D: -; V: TRBV27; CDR3: CASSRLGGVLETQYF; DNA: TGTGCCAGCAGCCGTCTTGGCGGGGTTTTAGAGACCCAGTACTTC
J: TRBJ2-7; size: once; D: -; V: TRBV30; CDR3: CAWSVVTETDEQYF; DNA: TGTGCCTGGAGTGTAGTGACCGAGACGGACGAGCAGTACTTC
J: TRBJ2-3; size: -; D: TRBD2; V: TRBV27; CDR3: CASSLYSGDLGDTQYF; DNA: TGTGCCAGCAGTTTATATAGCGGGGACCTGGGAGATACGCAGTATTTT
J: TRBJ2-3; size: few; D: -; V: TRBV10-3; CDR3: CAISESTALHTQYF; DNA: TGTGCCATCAGTGAGTCGACTGCCCTCCATACGCAGTATTTT
J: TRBJ2-3; size: few; D: -; V: TRBV19; CDR3: CASSWGIRTDTQYF; DNA: TGTGCCAGTTCCTGGGGGATACGCACAGATACGCAGTATTTT
J: TRBJ2-3; size: -; D: TRBD2; V: TRBV9; CDR3: CASSAGTSGTDTQYF; DNA: TGTGCCAGCAGCGCCGGGACTAGCGGAACAGATACGCAGTATTTT
J: TRBJ2-7; size: -; D: TRBD2; V: TRBV27; CDR3: CASSPGLAGVGYEQYF; DNA: TGTGCCAGCAGCCCGGGACTAGCGGGAGTCGGCTACGAGCAGTACTTC
J: TRBJ2-7; size: -; D: -; V: TRBV29-1; CDR3: CSVEAGRIEQYF; DNA: TGCAGCGTTGAGGCAGGGAGGATCGAGCAGTACTTC
J: TRBJ2-1; size: -; D: -; V: TRBV6-5; CDR3: CASSYSITNEQFF; DNA: TGTGCCAGCAGTTACTCGATAACCAATGAGCAGTTCTTC
J: TRBJ2-7; size: -; D: TRBD2; V: TRBV5-4; CDR3: CASSQDGLAGSSEQYF; DNA: TGTGCCAGCAGCCAAGATGGGCTAGCGGGAAGTAGCGAGCAGTACTTC
J: TRBJ2-3; size: -; D: -; V: TRBV28; CDR3: CASTLARLGSTDTQYF; DNA: TGTGCCAGCACCCTCGCCCGACTCGGTAGCACAGATACGCAGTATTTT
J: TRBJ2-7; size: -; D: -; V: TRBV11-2; CDR3: CASSLGEYEQYF; DNA: TGTGCCAGCAGCTTAGGAGAGTACGAGCAGTACTTC
J: TRBJ1-4; size: -; D: -; V: TRBV6-4; CDR3: CASGGAPEKLFF; DNA: TGTGCCAGCGGGGGGGCGCCTGAAAAACTGTTTTTT
J: TRBJ1-1; size: -; D: -; V: TRBV4-1; CDR3: CASSPQAYTEAFF; DNA: TGCGCCAGCAGCCCACAGGCTTACACTGAAGCTTTCTTT
J: TRBJ2-1; size: -; D: TRBD2; V: TRBV19; CDR3: CASSSGLGLLNEQFF; DNA: TGTGCCAGTAGTTCAGGACTAGGACTCCTTAATGAGCAGTTCTTC